The rows below give T cell receptor beta chains drawn from one sample of a study of shared clonotypes between healthy human individuals. Profiling relied on immunoSEQ multiplex PCR, and the TCRdb table lists in-frame clones only, not all of them. The profile shows 470,000 or so clones, around four fifths of them singletons. Input material: PBMCs. Receptors originate from a woman in her thirties or forties in good health. Some clones in this sample may be carry-over from other donors' samples. The conserved cysteine and the conserved F or W are not part of the CDR3 here. The D gene is left open where the match is weak.

TRBD1	TRBV28	TRBJ1-2	ASSEQGDYGYT
.	TRBV14	TRBJ2-1	ASSHPPHEQF
TRBD2	TRBV27	TRBJ2-7	ASIGTNYEQY
.	TRBV7-9	TRBJ1-4	ASTLRPNEKLF
TRBD2	TRBV5-1	TRBJ2-1	ASSFGGGPLDEQF
TRBD1	TRBV2	TRBJ2-2	ASSEEGTGANTGELF
.	TRBV7-2	TRBJ1-1	ASSLHRIANTEAF
TRBD1	TRBV6-5	TRBJ1-5	ASSRTGGGNQPQH
TRBD2	TRBV20-1	TRBJ2-5	STGLAETQY
.	TRBV6-1	TRBJ1-2	ASSENVRQNYGYT
TRBD1	TRBV4-1	TRBJ1-2	ASSQDSIGGRGYT
TRBD1	TRBV4-1	TRBJ1-2	ASSQAWTGSGGYT
.	TRBV30	TRBJ1-2	AWSRTENYGYT
TRBD2	TRBV7-2	TRBJ2-2	ASRRTSGSFGELF
.	TRBV6-5	TRBJ2-5	ASRHVAETQY
TRBD1	TRBV10-2	.	ASSDSTGSGYEQY
.	TRBV14	TRBJ2-2	ASSQVEGITTGELF
TRBD1	TRBV7-3	TRBJ2-2	ASSSGQGASGELF
.	TRBV7-2	TRBJ2-7	ASSQRGRSYEQY
.	TRBV12-2	TRBJ2-1	ASRSTSWSSYNEQF
.	TRBV7-7	TRBJ2-2	ASSFHPLSDGGELF
.	TRBV2	TRBJ1-1	ASTEDGQNTEAF
TRBD2	TRBV9	TRBJ2-5	ASSPYAGREIETQY
.	TRBV4-3	TRBJ2-1	ASSQWLGPLEGNEQF
TRBD2	TRBV19	TRBJ2-7	ASSTGLAGAPEQY
.	TRBV7-2	TRBJ1-2	ASSKDGANYGYT
TRBD1	TRBV6-5	TRBJ1-3	ASAGQGNGNTIY
.	TRBV7-2	TRBJ2-2	ASSSGAWTGELF
.	TRBV28	TRBJ1-1	ASRGGGTEAF
.	TRBV28	TRBJ2-5	ASSEETQY
.	TRBV27	TRBJ2-7	ASSIRRETYEQY
.	TRBV5-1	.	ASSLGGGETYEQY
.	TRBV19	TRBJ1-1	ASSMTGRDTEAF
.	TRBV27	TRBJ1-5	ASSLSPGVGQPQH
TRBD2	TRBV9	TRBJ2-1	ASSGGSGRSYNEQF
.	TRBV19	TRBJ2-1	ATRWGEVPYNEQF
TRBD2	TRBV4-3	TRBJ2-5	ASSQGLAGASETQY
TRBD2	TRBV7-9	TRBJ2-5	ASSQRLAGVETQY
TRBD2	TRBV28	TRBJ2-7	ASSLTSGGRKYEQY
TRBD2	TRBV4-3	TRBJ2-5	ASSQDVTSGRGTQY
.	TRBV28	TRBJ1-1	ASGLWSRRVTEAF
.	TRBV2	TRBJ1-3	ASSVAGPGNTIY
.	TRBV6-1	TRBJ2-1	ASTPLRVNEQF
.	TRBV28	TRBJ1-2	ASSFQLGYT
TRBD1	TRBV11-3	TRBJ2-1	ASSSGQGLLLNNEQF
TRBD1	TRBV11-2	TRBJ2-1	ASSLRGQGHYNEQF
.	TRBV21-1	TRBJ2-1	ASSKVRSACGLGESYNEQF
.	TRBV5-1	TRBJ2-7	ASSLATGPGEQY
TRBD2	TRBV28	TRBJ2-7	ASEAGGFYEQY
TRBD2	TRBV9	TRBJ2-1	ASSDGLAGVGEQF
TRBD2	TRBV19	TRBJ2-3	ASSTQRGSTDTQY
.	TRBV7-2	TRBJ1-2	ASSPGGTSNYGYT
.	TRBV2	TRBJ2-1	ASSAGQPRKYNEQF
TRBD2	TRBV10-3	TRBJ2-3	AISLAGKDTQY
.	TRBV14	TRBJ2-7	ASSQHHSYEQY
.	TRBV15	TRBJ2-3	ATSRDTTDTQY
.	TRBV29-1	TRBJ1-2	SVEDDLDSNYGYT